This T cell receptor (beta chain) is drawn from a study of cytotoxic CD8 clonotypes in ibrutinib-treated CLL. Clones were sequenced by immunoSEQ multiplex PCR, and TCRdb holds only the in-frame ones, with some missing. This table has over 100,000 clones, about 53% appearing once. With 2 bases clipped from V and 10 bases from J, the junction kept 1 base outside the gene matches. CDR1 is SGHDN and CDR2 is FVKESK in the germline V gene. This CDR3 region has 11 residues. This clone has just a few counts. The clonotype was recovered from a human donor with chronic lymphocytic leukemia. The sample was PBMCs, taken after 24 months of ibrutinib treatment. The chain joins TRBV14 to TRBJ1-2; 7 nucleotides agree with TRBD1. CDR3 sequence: CASSQTGVYTF. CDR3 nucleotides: TGTGCCAGCAGCCAAACAGGGGTCTACACCTTC.